This T cell receptor (beta chain) was sequenced in a study of blood T cell repertoires in COVID-19. Study in general: Specimens from acute and convalescent COVID-19 originated in the United States, Italy and Spain. From T cells, B-cell-depleted T cells, or PBMCs came the material, which was cDNA or gDNA.

CDR1 is LNHNV, CDR2 YYDKDF, per germline (reference sequence). The CDR3 has 17 amino acids. The germline V and J ends were trimmed by 3 bases and 5 bases, with 22 bases remaining between them. Original processing notes: From reference gene primer amplification, estimates of nucleated cell counts were derived. Measured with immunoSEQ multiplex PCR; TCRdb has only the in-frame clones, and not every one. The V and J calls and clone size were taken over from that table, and D and trimming were inferred from the DNA. The sample has under 250,000 clones, 75% to 85% seen once. V usage is TRBV15 and J usage is TRBJ2-5; D is perhaps TRBD1 (8 bases). Sequencing input: peripheral blood. This sequence originates from a human donor in a cohort sampled during active COVID-19. As DNA, the CDR3 is TGTGCCACCAGCAGGGACTCCGGGAGGACAGGGACGGAGACCCAGTACTTC. This encodes CATSRDSGRTGTETQYF.